This TCR beta chain was sequenced for a study of beta chain features in type 1 diabetes. Study at large: Patients were similar to healthy donors in age and gender (as well as in cell yields).

The CDR3 spans 14 residues. Per germline, CDR1 SGHTA and CDR2 FQGNSA. V trimming: 5 bases; J trimming: 2 bases; junction bases outside the gene matches: 1. Based on CD45RO/CCR7/CD25/CD127/CD95/CD27, CD4+ regulatory, stem cell-like memory, naive and central memory cells were sorted. Expressed TCRB transcripts were sequenced because the isolated RNA had all been reverse transcribed beforehand. The protocol was immunoSEQ multiplex PCR, while the TCRdb copy is restricted to in-frame clones and leaves out a portion. The table lists hundreds of thousands of clones, roughly 31% of them singletons. There are a few counts of this clone.

The sample taken for sequencing was naive CD4+ T cells from blood. V gene TRBV7-2 combines with J gene TRBJ1-2; TRBD1 agrees at 11 bases. This clonotype was obtained from a man between 18 and 35 years old in good health. This CDR3 reads CASSRDRGNYGYTF. The CDR3 nucleotides read TGTGCCAGCAGCCGGGACAGGGGGAACTATGGCTACACCTTC.